This T cell receptor (beta chain) was documented in a study of T cell responses to AZD1222 COVID-19 vaccine. The CDR3 covers 20 residues. Trimming left V 8 bases short and J 0 bases short, with 31 bases between. About this clone: Its specificity is unknown.

Assay used: immunoSEQ multiplex PCR; TCRdb lists only in-frame clones, some missing. The table has 120,000 to 150,000 clones, about 91% seen once. Findings and caveats of the study: There were repertoire samples only from the period after the peak T cell response. The donor group comprised mostly white British people and more females; the analysis possibly underestimated clonal diversity. The study identified only six AZD1222 recipients as seropositive at baseline.

This specimen consisted of peripheral blood, obtained 28 days after the second AZD1222 dose. The TCR sequence derives from an adult who received the AZD1222 COVID-19 vaccine. The V call is TRBV23-1, the J call TRBJ1-1, with a weak D call TRBD1 (5 bases). TRBV23-1 is reported as an ORF; its role is uncertain. CDR3 loop: CASPPPKTDQCHILNTEAFF. The CDR3 DNA sequence: TGCGCCAGCCCCCCCCCTAAGACAGACCAATGCCATATATTGAACACTGAAGCTTTCTTT.